Described below is a single T cell receptor beta chain sequence and its context. In the original workflow: Amplification of reference gene primers provided the estimated nucleated cell counts. Sequencing was performed with immunoSEQ multiplex PCR; in TCRdb, only in-frame clones are kept and a portion is missing. Clonal size and the V and J genes are those of that table, whereas D and trimming came from the DNA. The sample holds about 160,000 clones; approximately 88% are singletons and the top ten take approximately 3%. The sample originates from a study of blood T cell repertoires in COVID-19. The germline CDR1 and CDR2 sequences are MNHEY and SMNVEV (reference sequence). The CDR3 length is 11 residues. V was clipped by 7 bases and J by 7 bases, with 10 bases between them.

The chain combines TRBV27 with TRBJ1-1; TRBD1 might be the D (5 bases). This sequence originates from a man in his sixties with acute or convalescent COVID-19. Sequencing was done on a sample of peripheral blood. CDR3 loop: CASIRAREAFF. The DNA for the CDR3 is TGTGCCAGCATCAGGGCTCGTGAAGCTTTCTTT.